The 30 T cell receptor beta chains given below trace back to one sample, sequenced in a study of shared clonotypes between healthy human individuals. This table comes from immunoSEQ multiplex PCR, and its TCRdb copy is limited to in-frame clones, with some not included. This table has about 470,000 clones, 75% to 85% appearing once. Sequenced material: PBMCs. These receptors were obtained from a woman aged 40 to 50 in good health. Some clones in this sample may be carry-over from other donors' samples.

The V call is TRBV28, the J call TRBJ2-1; 7 bases line up with TRBD2. The germline gives CDR1 MDHEN, CDR2 SYDVKM. The CDR3 is 16 residues long. V dropped 1 base and J dropped 9; count of bases not matched to a gene: 12. The CDR3 DNA reads as TGTGCCAGCAGTTTATTAGCGATACGGGGGGATAGTGAGCAGTTCTTC. Encoded protein: CASSLLAIRGDSEQFF.

The chain uses TRBV7-8 and TRBJ2-2; 7 bases map to TRBD2. CDR3 length equals 17 residues. Germline lookup yields CDR1 SGHVS and CDR2 FQNEAQ. V shed 5 bases, J shed 0 bases, and the junction held 9 bases outside the gene matches. The CDR3 DNA reads as TGTGCCAGCAGCAGACAGAGGGGAGGGACGAACACCGGGGAGCTGTTTTTT. Its protein product is CASSRQRGGTNTGELFF.

The rearrangement uses TRBV6-1 and TRBJ2-7; 8 bases match TRBD2. This CDR3 is 16 amino acids long. The trim removed 4 bases at V and 6 bases at J, leaving 14 bases unmatched. Germline V gives CDR1 MNHNS, CDR2 SASEGT. DNA of the CDR3: TGTGCCAGCAGTGGGCGGATCGGGGGGGAAAGACGCGAGCAGTACTTC. It codes for CASSGRIGGERREQYF.

This clone was observed a handful of times. The chain is built from TRBV5-4 and TRBJ2-2; TRBD2 aligns across 10 bases. CDR1 is SGHNT and CDR2 is YYREEE in the germline V gene (reference sequence). Trimming took 1 base from V and 6 from J; bases not matched to a gene: 3. The CDR3 has 15 amino acids. CDR3 loop: CASSLPSGSSGELFF. Here the CDR3 DNA reads TGTGCCAGCAGCTTGCCTAGCGGGAGCTCCGGGGAGCTGTTTTTT.

With respect to this clone: A much larger clone lies one base from this, so it may be a read error. The J gene is TRBJ2-5, the V gene TRBV30; D is uncertain. The CDR3 loop spans 12 amino acids. V gave up 3 bases and J gave up 2 bases, with 7 bases separating them. Germline assignment: CDR1 GTSNPN and CDR2 SVGIG (reference sequence). CDR3 in DNA: TGTGCCTGGAGATTCCAACAAGAGACCCAGTACTTC. Amino acid sequence: CAWRFQQETQYF.

The chain recombines TRBV18 with TRBJ2-5; 12 bases align to TRBD1. In germline, CDR1 is KGHSH, CDR2 LQKENI. The V gene end was trimmed by 2 bases and the J gene end by 5 bases; junction bases not matched to a gene: 6. This CDR3 region has 16 residues. The CDR3 DNA is TGTGCCAGCTCACCAGGGACAGGGGGCTATCTGGAGACCCAGTACTTC. This gives the protein CASSPGTGGYLETQYF.

This clone appeared once. Here the CDR3 reads CASSGSGYREKLFF. DNA of the CDR3: TGTGCCAGCAGCGGGTCTGGGTATAGGGAAAAACTGTTTTTT. The V gene is TRBV25-1, the J gene TRBJ1-4, with D uncertain. The CDR3 has 14 amino acids. Germline CDR1 reads MGHDK; CDR2 reads SYGVNS. The germline V and J ends were trimmed by 6 bases and 8 bases, with 16 bases remaining between them.

This clone was recorded a few times. The V gene is TRBV2, the J gene TRBJ2-7, with a weak D call TRBD2 (6 bases). The length of the CDR3 is 13 residues. V lost 8 bases to trimming and J lost 0 bases, with 11 bases between them. CDR1 SNHLY and CDR2 FYNNEI come from the germline V gene. The CDR3 loop reads CASHGTYSYEQYF. CDR3 sequence (DNA): TGTGCCAGCCATGGGACTTACTCCTACGAGCAGTACTTC.

With respect to this clone: Its ends do not fully match the called genes, so a read error is possible. The chain recombines TRBV7-7 with TRBJ2-7; TRBD1 agrees at 8 bases. This CDR3 contains 15 residues. Germline V gene data show CDR1 as SSHAT and CDR2 as FNYEAQ (reference sequence). This CDR3 reads CASSLRAGGFYEQYF. CDR3 sequence (DNA): TGTGCTAGCAGCTTAAGGGCAGGGGGCTTCTACGAGCAGTACTTC.

J is TRBJ2-1 and V is TRBV10-3, with 11 positions matching TRBD2. Germline trimming cut 4 bases from V and 6 bases from J; bases unmatched to any gene: 11. This CDR3 has 17 residues. Germline V gene data show CDR1 as ENHRY and CDR2 as SYGVKD. Here the CDR3 DNA reads TGTGCCATCAGTGGCCCAGGAGCTAGCGGGAGGACCAATGAGCAGTTCTTC. Translated: CAISGPGASGRTNEQFF.

This clone was counted a few times. The CDR3 DNA reads as TGTGCCAGCAGCTTAGGATCAGCGGGGACCTACAATGAGCAGTTCTTC. Its protein is CASSLGSAGTYNEQFF. The chain combines TRBV7-9 with TRBJ2-1, with TRBD2 matching 7 bases. Trimming at V came to 1 base and at J to 2 bases, leaving 5 bases not matched to a gene. The CDR3 loop spans 16 amino acids. The germline V gene encodes CDR1 SEHNR and CDR2 FQNEAQ (reference sequence).

The J gene is TRBJ2-3, the V gene TRBV29-1; 10 bases map to TRBD1. In germline, CDR1 is SQVTM, CDR2 ANQGSEA. CDR3 length: 13 residues. Losses at the gene ends were 7 bases for V and 1 base for J; bases not matched to a gene: 2. Here the CDR3 reads CSGTGGGTDTQYF. DNA for the CDR3: TGCAGCGGGACAGGGGGTGGCACAGATACGCAGTATTTT.

V usage is TRBV7-2 and J usage is TRBJ2-5; 11 positions agree with TRBD2. V gave up 2 bases and J gave up 4 bases; unmatched junction bases: 3. CDR1 is SGHTA and CDR2 is FQGNSA in the germline V gene. The CDR3 contains 15 residues. CDR3 coding DNA: TGTGCCAGCAGCTTAACTAGCGGGAGACGAGAGACCCAGTACTTC. It translates to CASSLTSGRRETQYF.

This clone occurred a few times. The CDR3 DNA reads TGCGCCAGCAGCTTGGCCACACTTCGTAGCTCCTACAATGAGCAGTTCTTC. Encoded protein: CASSLATLRSSYNEQFF. The chain uses TRBV5-1 and TRBJ2-1; D gene unclear. CDR3 length: 17 residues. Trimming removed 0 bases from V and 0 bases from J, with 13 bases in between. Germline V lookup: CDR1 SGHRS, CDR2 YFSETQ.

The chain recombines TRBV5-4 with TRBJ2-7, with 8 bases that match TRBD1. The junction had 0 bases not matched to a gene; V was cut back by 1 base and J by 3 bases. The length of the CDR3 is 13 residues. The germline CDR1 and CDR2 sequences are SGHNT and YYREEE (reference sequence). CDR3 sequence reads: CASSLTGGYEQYF. As DNA, the CDR3 is TGTGCCAGCAGCTTGACAGGGGGCTACGAGCAGTACTTC. The full variable domain, rest sourced from reference TRBV5-4 and TRBJ2-7, is ETGVTQSPTHLIKTRGQQVTLRCSSQSGHNTVSWYQQALGQGPQFIFQYYREEENGRGNFPPRFSGLQFPNYSSELNVNALELDDSALYLCASSLTGGYEQYFGPGTRLTVT.

The gene calls are TRBV29-1 and TRBJ1-1; 11 nucleotides align to TRBD1. The CDR3 spans 17 residues. V was pared by 0 bases and J by 0 bases, with 6 bases of the junction left unmatched. Germline lookup yields CDR1 SQVTM and CDR2 ANQGSEA. The DNA for the CDR3 is TGCAGCGTTGAAGATCCGGGACAGGGGGAGATGAACACTGAAGCTTTCTTT. Its protein is CSVEDPGQGEMNTEAFF. The full variable domain, its missing parts supplied by reference TRBV29-1 and TRBJ1-1, is SAVISQKPSRDICQRGTSLTIQCQVDSQVTMMFWYRQQPGQSLTLIATANQGSEATYESGFVIDKFPISRPNLTFSTLTVSNMSPEDSSIYLCSVEDPGQGEMNTEAFFGQGTRLTVV.

The genes are TRBV19 and TRBJ1-5; TRBD1 agrees at 7 bases. V lost 5 bases, J lost 0 bases, and 7 bases stayed unmatched. From germline, CDR1 is LNHDA and CDR2 SQIVND (reference sequence). The CDR3 sequence is 16 residues long. CDR3 in amino acids: CASSQQGLSSNQPQHF. DNA for the CDR3: TGTGCCAGTAGTCAACAGGGGTTGAGTAGCAATCAGCCCCAGCATTTT.

This clone occurred many times. The chain uses TRBV18 and TRBJ2-7; no clear D gene. The CDR3 consists of 15 residues. The germline V and J ends were trimmed by 3 bases and 2 bases, with 14 bases remaining between them. Per the germline V gene, CDR1 is KGHSH and CDR2 is LQKENI. The CDR3 DNA is TGTGCCAGCTCACCTACCCCCACCACTACCTACGAGCAGTACTTC. This codes for CASSPTPTTTYEQYF. The full variable domain, in which reference TRBV18 and TRBJ2-7 provide the parts outside the CDR3, is NAGVMQNPRHLVRRRGQEARLRCSPMKGHSHVYWYRQLPEEGLKFMVYLQKENIIDESGMPKERFSAEFPKEGPSILRIQQVVRGDSAAYFCASSPTPTTTYEQYFGPGTRLTVT.

Comment on this clone: A much larger clone sits a single nucleotide away, making a read error possible. The sample carries other DNA sequences with the same CDR3. The chain links TRBV2 to TRBJ2-1; D not resolved. Germline V gives CDR1 SNHLY, CDR2 FYNNEI. With 5 bases removed from V and 2 bases from J, the gap between germline ends came to 4 bases. The CDR3 spans 12 residues. The DNA for the CDR3 is TGTGCCAGCAGTCCGACCTACAATGAGCAGTTCTTC. This codes for CASSPTYNEQFF.

The V and J genes are TRBV10-2 and TRBJ2-1; perhaps TRBD1 as D (5 bases). CDR3 size: 12 residues. Deletions cut 6 bases from V and 6 bases from J, with 9 bases between. From germline, CDR1 is WSHSY and CDR2 SAAADI. The CDR3, as DNA: TGCGCCAGCAGGGGGCCGGTCAATGAGCAGTTCTTC. This codes for CASRGPVNEQFF.

The chain has TRBV5-4 and TRBJ2-1; either TRBD1 or TRBD2 may fit D (5 bases each). CDR3 length: 14 residues. V lost 0 bases and J lost 4, with 8 bases in between. Germline values: CDR1 SGHNT, CDR2 YYREEE (reference sequence). The CDR3 spells CASSLDWGYNEQFF. In DNA, the CDR3 is TGTGCCAGCAGCTTGGACTGGGGGTACAATGAGCAGTTCTTC.

The CDR3, as DNA: TGTGCCAGCTCACCAAAGGCGGGCGAGTCCCACGAGCAGTACTTC. It encodes CASSPKAGESHEQYF. The chain recombines TRBV18 with TRBJ2-7; maybe TRBD2 (5 bases). The germline CDR1 and CDR2 sequences are KGHSH and LQKENI. The CDR3 spans 15 residues. The germline V and J ends were trimmed by 2 bases and 5 bases, with 16 bases remaining between them.

J is TRBJ1-1 and V is TRBV29-1; no clear D gene. Trimming took off 6 bases at V and 10 bases at J, with 12 bases between the two ends. This CDR3 is 10 amino acids long. From germline, CDR1 is SQVTM and CDR2 ANQGSEA. CDR3 sequence reads: CSVEKILAFF. The CDR3 region has the DNA TGCAGCGTCGAAAAAATTTTAGCTTTCTTT.

The rearrangement joins TRBV10-2 to TRBJ1-2; D not resolved. Germline loops: CDR1 WSHSY, CDR2 SAAADI. V shed 3 bases and J shed 4 bases, with 6 bases lying between them. The CDR3 length is 12 residues. CDR3 nucleotide sequence: TGCGCCAGCAGTGATCGCGGCTATGGCTACACCTTC. Amino acid sequence: CASSDRGYGYTF.

This chain uses TRBV28 with TRBJ1-2, with TRBD1 matching over 7 bases. Germline V CDR1 and CDR2: MDHEN, SYDVKM. The CDR3 is made up of 14 amino acids. Trimming cost V 9 bases and J 1 base; bases outside gene matches: 8. In DNA, the CDR3 is TGTGCCAGTGGTGGGACAGTAATTAACTATGGCTACACCTTC. It is translated as CASGGTVINYGYTF.

In its sample, this clone was seen once. The chain has TRBV28 and TRBJ1-1, with unresolved D. In germline, CDR1 is MDHEN, CDR2 SYDVKM. The CDR3 runs 16 residues. The V gene lost 3 bases and the J gene lost 0 bases, with 14 bases spanning the gap. The CDR3 DNA reads TGTGCCAGCAGTTTTGAGGGCTCGGGGTTGAACACTGAAGCTTTCTTT. Encoded protein: CASSFEGSGLNTEAFF.

Written as DNA, the CDR3 is TGCGCCAGCAGAAACCCCTTGGACAGGGGGCAAGCTTTCTTT. It translates to CASRNPLDRGQAFF. The chain recombines TRBV5-1 with TRBJ1-1; 11 bases map to TRBD1. Trimming removed 5 bases from V and 9 bases from J; junction bases left unmatched: 9. The germline V gene encodes CDR1 SGHRS and CDR2 YFSETQ. CDR3 length equals 14 residues.

J is TRBJ2-5 and V is TRBV19, with 9 bases matching TRBD1. The tail of the sequence fits TRBJ2-7 better, so the J call may be wrong. CDR1 and CDR2 (germline): LNHDA, SQIVND (reference sequence). This CDR3 comprises 13 residues. The CDR3 DNA follows: TGTGCCAGTTCCTTGGACAGGGGCTACGAGCAGTACTTC. Protein: CASSLDRGYEQYF.

In this sample, this clone turned up once. This sequence joins TRBV6-4 and TRBJ2-7, with TRBD1 matching over 7 bases. With V trimmed by 2 bases and J by 2 bases, 15 bases remained unmatched. This CDR3 has 18 residues. CDR1 MRHNA and CDR2 SNTAGT come from the germline V gene. This CDR3 is CASSDGTARSPDTYEQYF. The CDR3, as DNA: TGTGCCAGCAGTGACGGGACAGCTAGATCCCCGGACACCTACGAGCAGTACTTC.

The chain uses TRBV7-2 and TRBJ2-3, with unresolved D. Germline values: CDR1 SGHTA, CDR2 FQGNSA. The ends were cut back, 1 base at V and 5 bases at J, with 10 bases in the middle. The CDR3 totals 14 residues. The CDR3 sequence is CASSLGASQDTQYF. The CDR3 DNA is TGTGCCAGCAGCTTAGGGGCAAGTCAAGATACGCAGTATTTT.